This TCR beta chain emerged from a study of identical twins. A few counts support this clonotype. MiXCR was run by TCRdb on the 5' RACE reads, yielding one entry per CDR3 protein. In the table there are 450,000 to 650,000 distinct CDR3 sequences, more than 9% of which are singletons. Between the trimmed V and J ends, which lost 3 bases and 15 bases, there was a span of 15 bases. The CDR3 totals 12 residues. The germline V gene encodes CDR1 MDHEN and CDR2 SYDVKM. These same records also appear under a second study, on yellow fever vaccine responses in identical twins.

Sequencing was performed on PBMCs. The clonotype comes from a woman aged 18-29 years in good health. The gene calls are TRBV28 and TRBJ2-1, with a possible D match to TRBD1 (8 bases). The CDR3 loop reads CASSLDREGPFF. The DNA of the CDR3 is TGTGCCAGCAGTTTGGACAGGGAGGGACCGTTCTTC.